What follows are 28 T cell receptor beta chains derived from one specimen sequenced in a study of cytomegalovirus exposure and HLA in healthy donors. Sequenced by immunoSEQ multiplex PCR; TCRdb stores in-frame clones only, minus some. The sample lists about 120,000 clones, over 85% occurring once. The sequencing sample was made of PBMCs. The receptors shown here come from a woman younger than 35 in good health and CMV-seronegative.

Comment on this clone: The sample contains more than one DNA sequence encoding this CDR3. The chain links TRBV7-2 to TRBJ2-5; 8 bases map to TRBD1. This CDR3 spans 14 amino acids. Trimming cost V 2 bases and J 5 bases; bases outside gene matches: 4. Germline V gene sequence: CDR1 SGHTA, CDR2 FQGNSA. As DNA, the CDR3 is TGTGCCAGCAGCTTAAACAGGGGGTCGGAGACCCAGTACTTC. Amino acids: CASSLNRGSETQYF.

The V and J genes are TRBV6-5 and TRBJ2-5; maybe TRBD2 (6 bases). Trimming cost V 7 bases and J 5 bases, with 14 bases left between them. The length of the CDR3 is 13 residues. CDR1 MNHEY and CDR2 SVGAGI come from the germline V gene. CDR3 residues: CASTFAGTETQYF. The CDR3 DNA follows: TGTGCCAGCACCTTCGCGGGGACGGAGACCCAGTACTTC.

Notes on this clone: The junction differs from germline at one of its ends, possibly a read error. CDR3 nucleotides: TGCGCCAACAGCTTGGACACCTTTGGGCCCCAGCATTTT. Translated: CANSLDTFGPQHF. V is TRBV5-1 and J is TRBJ1-5; D may be TRBD1 (5 bases). The CDR3 spans 13 residues. Germline CDR1 reads SGHRS; CDR2 reads YFSETQ.

This rearrangement joins TRBV28 to TRBJ2-3; 7 bases map to TRBD1. The CDR3 is 13 residues long. V gave up 6 bases and J gave up 7 bases; unmatched junction bases: 7. Germline lookup yields CDR1 MDHEN and CDR2 SYDVKM. The chain's CDR3 is CASSPRQGYTQYF. The CDR3 DNA is TGTGCCAGCAGCCCTAGACAGGGATATACGCAGTATTTT. The full variable domain, its missing parts supplied by reference TRBV28 and TRBJ2-3, is DVKVTQSSRYLVKRTGEKVFLECVQDMDHENMFWYRQDPGLGLRLIYFSYDVKMKEKGDIPEGYSVSREKKERFSLILESASTNQTSMYLCASSPRQGYTQYFGPGTRLTVL.

CDR3 coding DNA: TGTGCCAGCAGCTGGGGGAGGGCTTCTTATCAAGAGACCCAGTACTTC. Translation gives CASSWGRASYQETQYF. The chain combines TRBV5-5 with TRBJ2-5; 7 bases agree with TRBD2. Trimming took 3 bases from V and 2 from J; bases not matched to a gene: 10. This CDR3 is 16 amino acids long. CDR1 and CDR2 (germline): SGHKS, YYEKEE (reference sequence). Complete variable domain (other parts from reference TRBV5-5 and TRBJ2-5): DAGVTQSPTHLIKTRGQQVTLRCSPISGHKSVSWYQQVLGQGPQFIFQYYEKEERGRGNFPDRFSARQFPNYSSELNVNALLLGDSALYLCASSWGRASYQETQYFGPGTRLLVL.

The rearrangement joins TRBV6-5 to TRBJ1-3, with 9 positions matching TRBD1. CDR1 is MNHEY, CDR2 SVGAGI, per germline. V gave up 6 bases and J gave up 4 bases; unmatched junction bases: 4. The CDR3 totals 14 residues. The CDR3 bases are TGTGCCAGCAGAAAACAGGGGGCGGGAAACACCATATATTTT. Amino acid sequence: CASRKQGAGNTIYF.

J is TRBJ2-1 and V is TRBV4-3, with D perhaps matching TRBD1 (5 bases). Trimming took 0 bases from V and 6 from J, leaving 9 bases between them. This CDR3 has 14 residues. The germline gives CDR1 LGHNA, CDR2 YSLEER. CDR3 region: CASSQDTTGNEQFF. DNA for the CDR3: TGCGCCAGCAGCCAAGATACCACAGGCAATGAGCAGTTCTTC.

The V and J genes are TRBV11-2 and TRBJ2-5; D is ambiguous. The CDR3 contains 13 residues. V lost 5 bases, J lost 12 bases, and 19 bases lay in between. Germline V lookup: CDR1 SGHAT, CDR2 FQNNGV. CDR3 nucleotides: TGTGCCAGCAGCCTTATACAGTCAAGTGAAGAGTACTTC. It encodes CASSLIQSSEEYF. The full variable domain, its missing parts supplied by reference TRBV11-2 and TRBJ2-5, is EAGVAQSPRYKIIEKRQSVAFWCNPISGHATLYWYQQILGQGPKLLIQFQNNGVVDDSQLPKDRFSAERLKGVDSTLKIQPAKLEDSAVYLCASSLIQSSEEYFGPGTRLLVL.

The chain has TRBV5-1 and TRBJ2-7, with 8 bases aligning to TRBD1. The V segment lost 2 bases and the J segment 7 bases; nucleotides outside the gene matches: 17. The CDR3 has 17 residues. Germline lookup yields CDR1 SGHRS and CDR2 YFSETQ. CDR3 residues: CASSFMGLGQGLREQYF. The CDR3, as DNA: TGCGCCAGCAGCTTTATGGGCCTCGGACAGGGCCTTCGAGAGCAGTACTTC.

The J gene is TRBJ1-5, the V gene TRBV5-4; D may be TRBD1 (5 bases). The germline V gene has CDR1 SGHNT and CDR2 YYREEE (reference sequence). Trimming left V 4 bases short and J 0 bases short, with 14 bases between. The CDR3 sequence is 16 residues long. CDR3 nucleotides: TGTGCCAGCAGCCAGGGCCCGCCATATAGCAATCAGCCCCAGCATTTT. It encodes CASSQGPPYSNQPQHF.

The V and J genes are TRBV25-1 and TRBJ2-5, with TRBD1 identical over 10 bases. The end of the DNA is better explained by TRBJ2-7, so the J call may be wrong. Germline V gene lookup returns CDR1 MGHDK and CDR2 SYGVNS. The CDR3 spans 14 residues. The CDR3 loop reads CASRETGGPYEQYF. The DNA for the CDR3 is TGTGCCAGCAGGGAGACAGGGGGCCCCTACGAGCAGTACTTC.

This clone has just one count. This chain links TRBV7-2 with TRBJ2-7, with 8 bases lining up with TRBD1. Germline V gene sequence: CDR1 SGHTA, CDR2 FQGNSA. V was clipped by 5 bases and J by 6 bases; unmatched bases: 9. The CDR3 loop spans 14 amino acids. Here the CDR3 DNA reads TGTGCCAGCAGCCAGGGGGCACCACCCCTCGAGCAGTACTTC. This encodes CASSQGAPPLEQYF.

The V and J genes are TRBV4-3 and TRBJ2-3; 11 positions match TRBD1. The junction had 6 bases not matched to a gene; V was cut back by 3 bases and J by 4 bases. Germline CDR1 is LGHNA and CDR2 is YSLEER. This CDR3 is 16 amino acids long. CDR3 region: CASSQEPGQGADTQYF. CDR3 bases: TGCGCCAGCAGCCAGGAACCGGGACAGGGGGCAGATACGCAGTATTTT.

This clone appeared a single time. V gene TRBV28 combines with J gene TRBJ1-1; D is ambiguous. The CDR3 has 13 residues. CDR1 MDHEN and CDR2 SYDVKM come from the germline V gene. Trimming took 4 bases from V and 1 from J, leaving 7 bases between them. In DNA form, the CDR3 reads TGTGCCAGCAGTTACGACTGGAACACTGAAGCTTTCTTT. It is translated as CASSYDWNTEAFF.

The sample holds one count of this clone. The chain recombines TRBV25-1 with TRBJ2-7, with D hard to call. Trimming took off 2 bases at V and 2 bases at J, with 13 bases between the two ends. The CDR3 has 15 residues. Per the germline V gene, CDR1 is MGHDK and CDR2 is SYGVNS. CDR3 protein: CASSERHKDPYEQYF. The CDR3 coding sequence is TGTGCCAGCAGTGAACGACATAAGGATCCCTACGAGCAGTACTTC.

The chain is built from TRBV5-6 and TRBJ1-4; 9 nucleotides agree with TRBD1. CDR1 and CDR2 (germline): SGHDT, YYEEEE. This CDR3 is 15 amino acids long. V shed 0 bases and J 7 bases; nucleotides not matched to a gene: 4. In nucleotides, the CDR3 is TGTGCCAGCAGCTTGGGGGACAGGGTCTTTGAAAAACTGTTTTTT. It codes for CASSLGDRVFEKLFF.

The J gene is TRBJ2-2, the V gene TRBV4-2; 13 positions match TRBD2. The CDR3 is 17 amino acids. CDR1 is LGHNA, CDR2 YNFKEQ, per germline. Germline trimming cut 4 bases from V and 4 bases from J; bases unmatched to any gene: 6. The CDR3 coding sequence is TGTGCCAGCAGCCTTACTAGCGGGAGGGCCGGCACCGGGGAGCTGTTTTTT. Amino acid sequence: CASSLTSGRAGTGELFF.

This chain joins TRBV27 and TRBJ1-1; D unclear. The germline CDR1 and CDR2 sequences are MNHEY and SMNVEV (reference sequence). Trimming took off 2 bases at V and 2 bases at J, with 12 bases between the two ends. CDR3 length equals 15 residues. CDR3 sequence: CASSLRPILNTEAFF. The CDR3 DNA reads as TGTGCCAGCAGTTTACGCCCCATACTAAACACTGAAGCTTTCTTT.

The chain combines TRBV5-6 with TRBJ2-7; 12 positions match TRBD2. This CDR3 is 16 amino acids long. Germline CDR1 reads SGHDT; CDR2 reads YYEEEE. V trimming: 3 bases; J trimming: 6 bases; junction bases outside the gene matches: 10. The CDR3 nucleotides read TGTGCCAGCAGCTCGACCTCTAGCGGGAGGGCCCTCGAGCAGTACTTC. Translated: CASSSTSSGRALEQYF.

J is TRBJ1-6 and V is TRBV4-3, with TRBD1 as a possible D gene (5 bases). Per the germline V gene, CDR1 is LGHNA and CDR2 is YSLEER. This CDR3 region has 15 residues. Trimming took off 0 bases at V and 7 bases at J, with 10 bases between the two ends. DNA of the CDR3: TGCGCCAGCAGCCAAGATGAAGGGGCAAATTCACCCCTCCACTTT. Amino acids: CASSQDEGANSPLHF.

V and J are TRBV28 and TRBJ1-2; 7 nucleotides align to TRBD1. This CDR3 is built from 13 residues. Germline CDR1 and CDR2: MDHEN and SYDVKM. Trimming at V came to 4 bases and at J to 6 bases, leaving 5 bases not matched to a gene. The CDR3 region is CASSSGQLNGYTF. The DNA of the CDR3 is TGTGCCAGCAGTTCGGGACAGCTTAATGGCTACACCTTC.

In this sample, this clone turned up once. The chain uses TRBV6-5 and TRBJ1-3; possible D gene TRBD1, 5 bases. V dropped 4 bases and J dropped 4 bases, with 17 bases sitting between them. This CDR3 contains 16 residues. CDR1 and CDR2 (germline): MNHEY, SVGAGI. The CDR3 protein is CASSSPHRGFGNTIYF. CDR3 in DNA: TGTGCCAGCAGTTCACCACATAGGGGTTTCGGAAACACCATATATTTT.

This chain uses TRBV6-6 with TRBJ2-7; possible D gene TRBD2, 5 bases. Germline V gene lookup returns CDR1 MNHNY and CDR2 SVGAGI (reference sequence). The CDR3 is 13 amino acids. V shed 6 bases and J shed 0 bases, with 9 bases lying between them. The CDR3 bases are TGTGCCAGCAGGAGCGGAGTCTCCTACGAGCAGTACTTC. It encodes CASRSGVSYEQYF.

This chain uses TRBV7-3 with TRBJ2-1; weak D call: TRBD2 (6 bases). This CDR3 comprises 13 residues. Germline V gene data show CDR1 as SGHTA and CDR2 as FQGTGA. Between the trimmed V and J ends, which lost 5 bases and 4 bases, there was a span of 9 bases. The CDR3, as DNA: TGTGCCAGCAGCCCGCGGGGTTACAATGAGCAGTTCTTC. Protein sequence: CASSPRGYNEQFF.

V and J are TRBV28 and TRBJ2-6; D remains ambiguous. The CDR3 has 15 amino acids. Germline V gives CDR1 MDHEN, CDR2 SYDVKM. Trimming left V 6 bases short and J 0 bases short, with 9 bases between. This CDR3 reads CASRRRFSGANVLTF. The DNA of the CDR3 is TGTGCCAGCAGACGTAGATTCTCTGGGGCCAACGTCCTGACTTTC.

V is TRBV29-1 and J is TRBJ1-2; TRBD1 agrees at 7 bases. After removal of 4 bases from V and 8 bases from J, the junction contained 10 bases not matched to a gene. Germline CDR1 and CDR2: SQVTM and ANQGSEA. CDR3 length equals 13 residues. For the CDR3, the DNA is TGCAGCGTTGGGGGGACAGCCCAGGAGGGCTACACCTTC. It encodes CSVGGTAQEGYTF.

This chain joins TRBV5-6 and TRBJ1-5, with 8 bases lining up with TRBD1. The CDR3 is 14 residues long. V dropped 5 bases and J dropped 4; count of bases not matched to a gene: 5. CDR1 is SGHDT, CDR2 YYEEEE, per germline. CDR3 nucleotide sequence: TGTGCCAGCAGTCAGGGGGCTGGGAATCAGCCCCAGCATTTT. This encodes CASSQGAGNQPQHF. Complete variable domain (other parts from reference TRBV5-6 and TRBJ1-5): DAGVTQSPTHLIKTRGQQVTLRCSPKSGHDTVSWYQQALGQGPQFIFQYYEEEERQRGNFPDRFSGHQFPNYSSELNVNALLLGDSALYLCASSQGAGNQPQHFGDGTRLSIL.

This clone was picked up one time. The chain couples TRBV7-2 to TRBJ2-5, with no clear D. Germline V CDR1 and CDR2: SGHTA, FQGNSA. The CDR3 length is 13 residues. V was clipped by 3 bases and J by 4 bases, with 9 bases between them. CDR3 bases: TGTGCCAGCAGCTTTTTCGGGTTAGAGACCCAGTACTTC. It codes for CASSFFGLETQYF. The variable domain in full, completed from reference TRBV7-2 and TRBJ2-5, reads GAGVSQSPSNKVTEKGKDVELRCDPISGHTALYWYRQSLGQGLEFLIYFQGNSAPDKSGLPSDRFSAERTGGSVSTLTIQRTQQEDSAVYLCASSFFGLETQYFGPGTRLLVL.